Presented here are 28 T cell receptor beta chains from one specimen sequenced in a study of T cell responses to AZD1222 COVID-19 vaccine. Measured with immunoSEQ multiplex PCR; TCRdb has only the in-frame clones, and not every one. This sample has approximately 90,000 clones, with 91% found just once. The source was peripheral blood, collected on day 0 of AZD1222 vaccination. These receptor sequences come from an adult in good health.

A word on this clone: A junction end diverges from the germline sequence, so it may reflect a read error. J is TRBJ1-2 and V is TRBV7-7, with TRBD1 matching over 7 bases. CDR1 is SSHAT, CDR2 FNYEAQ, per germline (reference sequence). This CDR3 contains 14 residues. In nucleotides, the CDR3 is TGTGCTAGCAGCCCCCGACAGGGCGCCCTAGGCTACACCTTC. It is translated as CASSPRQGALGYTF.

The chain joins TRBV15 to TRBJ1-4; D ambiguous. Between the trimmed V and J ends, which lost 5 bases and 8 bases, there was a span of 12 bases. The germline V gene encodes CDR1 LNHNV and CDR2 YYDKDF (reference sequence). This CDR3 spans 13 amino acids. The CDR3, as DNA: TGTGCCACCAGCCCCCGGGCCCAAGAAAAACTGTTTTTT. This translates into CATSPRAQEKLFF. Full variable domain (outside the CDR3, taken from reference TRBV15 and TRBJ1-4): DAMVIQNPRYQVTQFGKPVTLSCSQTLNHNVMYWYQQKSSQAPKLLFHYYDKDFNNEADTPDNFQSRRPNTSFCFLDIRSPGLGDTAMYLCATSPRAQEKLFFGSGTQLSVL.

This rearrangement joins TRBV9 to TRBJ1-3, with TRBD1 matching 10 bases. CDR1 SGDLS and CDR2 YYNGEE come from the germline V gene. The V segment lost 4 bases and the J segment 7 bases; nucleotides outside the gene matches: 8. The CDR3 covers 15 residues. The CDR3 DNA reads as TGTGCCAGCAGCCTTTTGACAGGGGGCGGGAACACCATATATTTT. Encoded protein: CASSLLTGGGNTIYF.

This chain connects TRBV9 to TRBJ2-7, with D hard to call. Per the germline V gene, CDR1 is SGDLS and CDR2 is YYNGEE. The CDR3 spans 12 residues. Trimming shortened V by 3 bases and J by 6 bases, and 10 bases separated the two germline ends. The CDR3 DNA reads TGTGCCAGCAGCGCCCCCCCGGGCGAGCAGTACTTC. It yields the protein CASSAPPGEQYF.

The chain combines TRBV7-9 with TRBJ2-5; D unresolved. Trimming left V 4 bases short and J 5 bases short, with 5 bases between. Germline V lookup: CDR1 SEHNR, CDR2 FQNEAQ (reference sequence). CDR3 size: 11 residues. This CDR3 reads CASSSMETQYF. The CDR3 coding sequence is TGTGCCAGCAGCTCGATGGAGACCCAGTACTTC.

This sequence joins TRBV19 and TRBJ1-5; D may be TRBD1 (5 bases). From germline, CDR1 is LNHDA and CDR2 SQIVND (reference sequence). CDR3 length: 16 residues. V lost 3 bases, J lost 4 bases, and 16 bases lay in between. This chain's CDR3 is CASSMTMGLQNQPQHF. The CDR3 nucleotides read TGTGCCAGTAGTATGACCATGGGACTACAGAATCAGCCCCAGCATTTT. The whole variable domain, remainder taken from reference TRBV19 and TRBJ1-5, is DGGITQSPKYLFRKEGQNVTLSCEQNLNHDAMYWYRQDPGQGLRLIYYSQIVNDFQKGDIAEGYSVSREKKESFPLTVTSAQKNPTAFYLCASSMTMGLQNQPQHFGDGTRLSIL.

The CDR3 sequence is CASSRRPGQSSYNEQFF. The CDR3 nucleotides are TGTGCCAGCAGCCGAAGACCGGGACAGAGCTCCTACAATGAGCAGTTCTTC. The rearrangement joins TRBV7-8 to TRBJ2-1; 7 bases are a match to TRBD1. The CDR3 spans 17 residues. Unmatched junction bases numbered 10, after V lost 5 bases and J lost 0 bases. CDR1 SGHVS and CDR2 FQNEAQ come from the germline V gene.

CDR3 residues: CASSPEGGSETQYF. CDR3 nucleotide sequence: TGTGCCAGCTCACCGGAAGGGGGCAGCGAGACCCAGTACTTC. This sequence joins TRBV18 and TRBJ2-5; 7 nucleotides line up with TRBD1. The CDR3 is 14 residues long. V shed 3 bases, J shed 5 bases, and the junction held 6 bases outside the gene matches. Germline values: CDR1 KGHSH, CDR2 LQKENI.

The V gene is TRBV6-4, the J gene TRBJ1-5; 8 positions agree with TRBD1. V shed 6 bases and J 6 bases; nucleotides not matched to a gene: 10. The CDR3 length is 15 residues. From germline, CDR1 is MRHNA and CDR2 SNTAGT. CDR3 nucleotide sequence: TGTGCCAGCAGCAAAAGACAGGGGTTTGGTCAGCCCCAGCATTTT. It translates to CASSKRQGFGQPQHF.

This clone is a singleton in its sample. The V and J genes are TRBV3-1 (or the pseudogene TRBV3-2) and TRBJ1-1; TRBD1 is a possible D gene (5 bases). V shed 5 bases and J shed 0 bases, with 13 bases lying between them. Germline assignment: CDR1 LGHDT and CDR2 YNNKEL (reference sequence). This CDR3 contains 15 residues. CDR3 sequence: CASSETALMNTEAFF. CDR3 in DNA: TGTGCCAGCAGCGAGACAGCTTTAATGAACACTGAAGCTTTCTTT.

The V call is TRBV30, the J call TRBJ2-1, with TRBD2 identical over 9 bases. V lost 2 bases, J lost 8 bases, and 10 bases stayed unmatched. Germline V lookup: CDR1 GTSNPN, CDR2 SVGIG (reference sequence). The CDR3 runs to 15 residues. CDR3 sequence (DNA): TGTGCCTGGAGTAAGGAGCGGGAGGTTTGGCATGAGCAGTTCTTC. This sequence encodes CAWSKEREVWHEQFF.

The chain recombines TRBV12-3 or TRBV12-4 with TRBJ2-5, with 7 bases lining up with TRBD2. Germline trimming cut 8 bases from V and 5 bases from J; bases unmatched to any gene: 5. The CDR3 covers 12 residues. In DNA, the CDR3 is TGTGCCAGCCGCTGGGAGGGGGAGACCCAGTACTTC. Its translation: CASRWEGETQYF.

This clone was recorded once. This chain uses TRBV2 with TRBJ2-1; D possibly corresponds to TRBD1 (6 bases). This CDR3 spans 11 amino acids. Germline V gene data show CDR1 as SNHLY and CDR2 as FYNNEI. Trimming removed 5 bases from V and 11 bases from J, with 10 bases in between. The CDR3 spells CASSRQGQQFF. Here the CDR3 DNA reads TGTGCCAGCAGTCGTCAGGGGCAGCAGTTCTTC.

This clone was counted a single time. Other DNA sequences within the sample encode an identical CDR3. V usage is TRBV18 and J usage is TRBJ2-7, with 9 bases fitting TRBD1. The CDR3 spans 14 residues. The V segment lost 6 bases and the J segment 2 bases; nucleotides outside the gene matches: 5. Germline lookup yields CDR1 KGHSH and CDR2 LQKENI. CDR3 coding DNA: TGTGCCAGCTCCCTGGGACAGGGTGCCTACGAGCAGTACTTC. Protein product: CASSLGQGAYEQYF.

This clone has just one count. The chain couples TRBV7-9 to TRBJ2-7, with TRBD1 identical over 8 bases. Per germline, CDR1 SEHNR and CDR2 FQNEAQ (reference sequence). This CDR3 comprises 16 residues. V was clipped by 1 base and J by 3 bases; unmatched bases: 8. The CDR3 region has the DNA TGTGCCAGCAGCTTAGTGGACAGGGTTGATTACTACGAGCAGTACTTC. This encodes CASSLVDRVDYYEQYF.

The chain recombines TRBV6-5 with TRBJ1-5; tentative D call: TRBD1 (5 bases). The CDR3 is 15 amino acids. V lost 6 bases to trimming and J lost 0 bases, with 12 bases between them. The germline V gene encodes CDR1 MNHEY and CDR2 SVGAGI. Here the CDR3 DNA reads TGTGCCAGCAGGCGGGACGGACCTAGCAATCAGCCCCAGCATTTT. Its translation is CASRRDGPSNQPQHF.

This clone appeared a single time. CDR3 nucleotides: TGTGCCAGCAGCTGGACGGAGGATAGAGGCTACACCTTC. Its translation: CASSWTEDRGYTF. V usage is TRBV3-1 (or the pseudogene TRBV3-2) and J usage is TRBJ1-2; D unresolved. This CDR3 is built from 13 residues. Trimming removed 5 bases at V and 8 bases at J, with 15 bases between. Germline V gives CDR1 LGHDT, CDR2 YNNKEL (reference sequence).

The chain recombines TRBV19 with TRBJ2-2, with D tentatively TRBD1 (6 bases). The CDR3 totals 17 residues. CDR1 and CDR2 from the germline V gene are LNHDA and SQIVND (reference sequence). The V end was cut by 8 bases, the J end by 0 bases, with 19 bases between. This CDR3 is CASGRGGQFANTGELFF. CDR3 coding DNA: TGTGCCAGTGGAAGAGGAGGACAGTTCGCGAACACCGGGGAGCTGTTTTTT.

This clone showed up just once. The rearrangement links TRBV4-1 to TRBJ1-1; 8 nucleotides line up with TRBD1. This CDR3 has 15 residues. Germline loops: CDR1 MGHRA, CDR2 YSYEKL. J gave up 4 bases and V 1 base, and 5 bases lay outside the gene matches. The CDR3 sequence is CASSQADREGTEAFF. CDR3 in DNA: TGCGCCAGCAGCCAAGCGGACAGGGAGGGCACTGAAGCTTTCTTT.

The table lists this clone with a count of one. The chain is built from TRBV5-1 and TRBJ2-6; D call uncertain. The CDR3 extends over 15 amino acids. CDR1 is SGHRS and CDR2 is YFSETQ in the germline V gene. V gave up 3 bases and J gave up 0 bases, with 7 bases separating them. The CDR3 reads CASSSGNSGANVLTF. The CDR3, as DNA: TGCGCCAGCAGCTCCGGCAACTCTGGGGCCAACGTCCTGACTTTC.

The chain couples TRBV3-1 (or the pseudogene TRBV3-2) to TRBJ2-1; 7 bases fit TRBD2. CDR3 size: 15 residues. Trimming at V came to 4 bases and at J to 7 bases, leaving 10 bases not matched to a gene. The V gene's germline CDR1 is LGHDT and CDR2 YNNKEL (reference sequence). CDR3 sequence: CASSPPQRDINEQFF. In nucleotides, the CDR3 is TGTGCCAGCAGCCCCCCACAGCGGGATATTAATGAGCAGTTCTTC.

This clone was counted a single time. The V gene is TRBV7-2, the J gene TRBJ1-5; 9 bases are shared with TRBD1. The CDR3 length is 16 residues. Germline V gene lookup returns CDR1 SGHTA and CDR2 FQGNSA. With V trimmed by 5 bases and J by 1 base, 6 bases remained unmatched. The CDR3 reads CASSPRDRESNQPQHF. CDR3 DNA: TGTGCCAGCAGCCCCCGGGACAGGGAAAGCAATCAGCCCCAGCATTTT. Variable domain in full (rest from reference TRBV7-2 and TRBJ1-5): GAGVSQSPSNKVTEKGKDVELRCDPISGHTALYWYRQSLGQGLEFLIYFQGNSAPDKSGLPSDRFSAERTGGSVSTLTIQRTQQEDSAVYLCASSPRDRESNQPQHFGDGTRLSIL.

There are a few counts of this clone. This chain connects TRBV28 to TRBJ2-7, with TRBD2 matching 11 bases. The CDR3 has 15 residues. The germline CDR1 and CDR2 sequences are MDHEN and SYDVKM. Trimming at V came to 6 bases and at J to 2 bases, leaving 6 bases not matched to a gene. The CDR3 here is CASSQLAGVPYEQYF. For the CDR3, the DNA is TGTGCCAGCAGCCAACTAGCGGGAGTACCCTACGAGCAGTACTTC.

This clone was recorded only once. The V call is TRBV6-5, the J call TRBJ2-7, with D unresolved. CDR3 length equals 13 residues. Trimming stripped 2 bases from V and 2 bases from J, with 7 bases between. CDR1 MNHEY and CDR2 SVGAGI come from the germline V gene. CDR3 bases: TGTGCCAGCAGTTACGATTATCCCTACGAGCAGTACTTC. Translating gives CASSYDYPYEQYF.

The chain employs TRBV4-2 and TRBJ1-4; 10 bases match TRBD1. V was clipped by 1 base and J by 4 bases; unmatched bases: 3. Germline V gene sequence: CDR1 LGHNA, CDR2 YNFKEQ. There are 16 residues in the CDR3. The CDR3 nucleotides are TGTGCCAGCAGCCAAGTCTGGGACAGGGGTAATGAAAAACTGTTTTTT. It specifies CASSQVWDRGNEKLFF.

In this sample, this clone turned up once. This rearrangement joins TRBV7-9 to TRBJ2-7; 8 bases agree with TRBD1. The V segment lost 3 bases and the J segment 3 bases; nucleotides outside the gene matches: 4. CDR1 SEHNR and CDR2 FQNEAQ come from the germline V gene (reference sequence). CDR3 length equals 14 residues. CDR3 protein: CASSFRQGRYEQYF. CDR3 DNA sequence: TGTGCCAGCAGCTTCAGACAGGGGCGCTACGAGCAGTACTTC.

This clone came up once. This rearrangement joins TRBV19 to TRBJ1-6; D is unresolved. The CDR3 sequence is 13 residues long. Germline V gives CDR1 LNHDA, CDR2 SQIVND (reference sequence). Trimming stripped 4 bases from V and 7 bases from J, with 8 bases between. The CDR3 DNA follows: TGTGCCAGTAGTAATTCGGTGAATTCACCCCTCCACTTT. Its protein product is CASSNSVNSPLHF.

The chain has TRBV7-9 and TRBJ2-7; 11 bases align to TRBD2. In germline, CDR1 is SEHNR, CDR2 FQNEAQ (reference sequence). V dropped 5 bases and J dropped 1; count of bases not matched to a gene: 7. The CDR3 length is 16 residues. In nucleotides, the CDR3 is TGTGCCAGCAGCCCTAGCGGGGGGACATCTTCCTACGAGCAGTACTTC. Amino acids: CASSPSGGTSSYEQYF.